Sequencing of this T cell receptor (beta chain) was carried out in a study of Ad26.COV2.S vaccination and SARS-CoV-2 variants. Study-wide findings and caveats: Similar non-spike TCR breadth was observed in recipients of vaccine and of placebo.

Clones were sequenced by immunoSEQ multiplex PCR, and TCRdb holds only the in-frame ones, with some missing. Among under 250,000 clones, about 83% were seen once, and the ten largest hold less than 3.5%. This clone was picked up one time. What it recognizes is unknown. V shed 3 bases and J 5 bases; nucleotides not matched to a gene: 17. The CDR3 loop spans 18 amino acids. CDR1 and CDR2 from the germline V gene are LGHNA and YSLEER. Stated treatment: some 20 received Ad26.COV2.S at low or high dose, single or two shots; about five received placebo; per-sample allocation not given. Repertoires come from day 63 after the first vaccine or placebo injection.

The clonotype comes from a person aged 18-65 years who received the Ad26.COV2.S COVID-19 vaccine or a placebo. The chain joins TRBV4-3 to TRBJ1-2; TRBD1 agrees at 8 bases. The material sequenced was peripheral blood, taken in a trial of Ad26.COV2.S vaccine versus placebo. The DNA for the CDR3 is TGCGCCAGCAGCCAGTCTTGGGGACAGGACGATCGGAGGTATGGCTACACCTTC. Translated, it gives CASSQSWGQDDRRYGYTF.